One T cell receptor beta chain is described in this entry. The antigen it binds to is not known. Base qualities are not recorded, but no much larger clone differs from it by a single base. This sample is drawn from a study of T cell changes during pregnancy in multiple sclerosis (dated by TCRdb to the late 2010s). For context, the study as a whole: Changes in the T cell repertoire over the course of pregnancy were examined in this study in women with multiple sclerosis.

V loses 6 bases of germline sequence and J loses 1 base, and the interval between the two ends is 18 bases. The germline V gene provides CDR1 SNHLY and CDR2 FYNNEI. The CDR3 numbers 16 residues from cysteine through phenylalanine. Only the CDR3 DNA is retained, 48 bases long and in frame from the first base. The library was built by means of the immunoSEQ multiplex PCR assay. The source is immuneACCESS, and TCRdb retained only in-frame sequences with V and J called. Part of the clones is not carried over; for the studies checked, unresolved V genes explain less than half of this, and the remainder is unexplained. The sample data list 90,000 to 120,000 clones, and under 95% of these were observed just once. Around 0.8% of the sample is in the top ten clones.

Sample: peripheral blood, taken in the third trimester of pregnancy. This sequence was found in a female donor in good health, enrolled as a control in a pregnancy study. The sequence joins TRBV2 to TRBJ1-2; tentative D gene TRBD1, with 5 bases matching. The DNA reads as follows: TGTGCCAGCAGAGACCAGGGTATCGGCTTTAACTATGGCTACACCTTC. The resulting protein is CASRDQGIGFNYGYTF. Reference TRBV2 and TRBJ1-2 genes cover what lies past the CDR3, so the full variable domain is EPEVTQTPSHQVTQMGQEVILRCVPISNHLYFYWYRQILGQKVEFLVSFYNNEISEKSEIFDDQFSVERPDGSNFTLKIRSTKLEDSAMYFCASRDQGIGFNYGYTFGSGTRLTVV.